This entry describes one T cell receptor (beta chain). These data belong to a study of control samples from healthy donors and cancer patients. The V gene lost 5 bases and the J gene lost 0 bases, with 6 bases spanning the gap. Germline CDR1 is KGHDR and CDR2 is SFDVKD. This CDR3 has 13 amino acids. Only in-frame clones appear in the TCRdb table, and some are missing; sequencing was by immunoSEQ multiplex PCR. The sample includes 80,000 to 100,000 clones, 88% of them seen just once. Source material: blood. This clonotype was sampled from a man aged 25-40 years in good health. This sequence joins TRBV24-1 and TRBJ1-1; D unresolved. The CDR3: CATSVGVNTEAFF. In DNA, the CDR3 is TGTGCCACCAGTGTAGGCGTGAACACTGAAGCTTTCTTT.